A selection of T cell receptor beta chains follows, all from one sample in a study of cytomegalovirus exposure and HLA in healthy donors. Generated by immunoSEQ multiplex PCR, the TCRdb table keeps only in-frame clones and is missing some. The repertoire includes 100,000 or so clones, less than 90% of them detected once, and approximately 2.8% sits in the top ten. Sequencing used PBMCs. These receptors came from a man in his forties or fifties in good health and CMV-seronegative. CDR3s include the opening cysteine and the closing phenylalanine or tryptophan. The D gene is left open where the match is weak. Rows give clone size only sometimes, using once, few, many, or a class for an expanded clone.

CDR3	DNA	size	D	V	J
CAILGGYNEQFF	TGTGCCATCCTGGGAGGATACAATGAGCAGTTCTTC	-	-	TRBV11-2	TRBJ2-1
CASSRKHPSDNSPLHF	TGCGCCAGCAGCCGAAAACACCCCTCAGATAATTCACCCCTCCACTTT	-	-	TRBV4-1	TRBJ1-6
CASSSAQDRGYGYTF	TGTGCCAGCAGTTCCGCCCAGGACAGGGGCTATGGCTACACCTTC	-	TRBD1	TRBV6-6	TRBJ1-2
CASSLAGGPADTQYF	TGCGCCAGCAGCTTGGCGGGGGGTCCCGCAGATACGCAGTATTTT	few	TRBD2	TRBV5-1	TRBJ2-3
CASSPLPGRDNEKLFF	TGTGCCAGCAGCCCCCTGCCCGGCAGGGATAATGAAAAACTGTTTTTT	-	-	TRBV14	TRBJ1-4
CAWSPGGAYNEQFF	TGTGCCTGGAGTCCCGGGGGGGCCTACAATGAGCAGTTCTTC	-	TRBD2	TRBV30	TRBJ2-1
CATSRDGQWADTQYF	TGTGCCACCAGCAGAGATGGCCAATGGGCAGATACGCAGTATTTC	-	-	TRBV15	TRBJ2-3
CASKREATDTQYF	TGTGCCAGCAAGAGGGAAGCCACAGATACGCAGTATTTT	-	-	TRBV5-6	TRBJ2-3
CASSAIGHPDVTEAFF	TGCGCCAGCAGTGCGATTGGACACCCGGACGTCACTGAAGCTTTCTTT	few	-	TRBV5-1	TRBJ1-1
CASSIDSGNTEAFF	TGCGCCAGCAGCATAGATTCTGGGAACACTGAAGCTTTCTTT	-	-	TRBV5-1	TRBJ1-1
CATSRDLTYEQYF	TGTGCCACCAGCAGGGACTTAACCTACGAGCAGTACTTC	-	-	TRBV15	TRBJ2-7
CASSREGTSGTDTQYF	TGTGCCAGCAGTAGAGAAGGGACTAGCGGCACAGATACGCAGTATTTT	-	TRBD2	TRBV2	TRBJ2-3
CASSPEGLAGFYEQYF	TGTGCCAGCAGCCCCGAGGGGCTAGCGGGGTTTTACGAGCAGTACTTC	-	TRBD2	TRBV13	TRBJ2-7
CASSVHIMNTEAFF	TGTGCCAGCAGCGTACACATCATGAACACTGAAGCTTTCTTT	once	-	TRBV9	TRBJ1-1
CAISELGSSYNSPLHF	TGTGCCATCAGTGAGTTGGGGAGCTCCTATAATTCACCCCTCCACTTT	-	-	TRBV10-3	TRBJ1-6
CASQDRGNTEAFF	TGTGCCAGTCAAGACAGGGGGAACACTGAAGCTTTCTTT	-	TRBD1	TRBV2	TRBJ1-1
CASGPQGDGYEQYF	TGTGCCAGCGGGCCACAGGGGGACGGTTACGAGCAGTACTTC	-	TRBD1	TRBV5-4	TRBJ2-7
CASSYTGYTEAFF	TGTGCCAGCAGTTACACAGGGTACACTGAAGCTTTCTTT	-	-	TRBV6-5	TRBJ1-1
CASSPAQRRKETQYF	TGTGCCAGCTCACCGGCTCAGAGGAGAAAAGAGACCCAGTACTTC	-	-	TRBV18	TRBJ2-5
CASSIMDRGNEQYF	TGTGCCAGTAGTATAATGGACAGGGGCAACGAGCAGTACTTC	-	TRBD1	TRBV19	TRBJ2-7
CASSDGGGGGSDTQYF	TGTGCCAGCAGTGACGGAGGAGGGGGGGGCTCCGATACGCAGTATTTT	-	-	TRBV6-4	TRBJ2-3
CASRNGGVYQPQHF	TGTGCCAGCAGGAACGGAGGGGTCTATCAGCCCCAGCATTTT	-	-	TRBV6-5	TRBJ1-5
CASSPNRGDGYTF	TGTGCCAGCTCACCCAACAGGGGTGATGGCTACACCTTC	-	TRBD1	TRBV18	TRBJ1-2
CATSRGADSQQETQYF	TGTGCCACCAGCAGGGGGGCGGACAGTCAGCAAGAGACCCAGTACTTC	once	-	TRBV15	TRBJ2-5
CASSLDGTFYSSYNEQFF	TGCGCCAGCAGCTTGGATGGGACTTTCTATAGCTCCTACAATGAGCAGTTCTTC	-	-	TRBV5-1	TRBJ2-1
CASSQDRGGSYNEQFF	TGCGCCAGCAGCCAAGACAGGGGTGGATCCTACAATGAGCAGTTCTTC	-	-	TRBV4-3	TRBJ2-1
CASSQSGGETQYF	TGTGCCAGCAGCCAGAGCGGGGGGGAGACCCAGTACTTC	-	TRBD2	TRBV11-2	TRBJ2-5
CAISEQTYEQYF	TGTGCCATCAGTGAGCAAACCTACGAGCAGTACTTC	-	-	TRBV10-3	TRBJ2-7
CASGLREMYYGYTF	TGTGCTAGTGGTCTCAGGGAAATGTACTATGGCTACACCTTC	-	-	TRBV12-5	TRBJ1-2
CASSSSGWSSGEQYF	TGCGCCAGCAGCTCTTCAGGGTGGTCTTCGGGCGAGCAGTACTTC	-	-	TRBV5-1	TRBJ2-7
CASSLTRNTGELFF	TGTGCCAGCAGCTTGACAAGGAACACCGGGGAGCTGTTTTTT	-	-	TRBV5-4	TRBJ2-2
CASSTPRQGQDGYTF	TGTGCCAGTAGTACCCCTCGACAGGGTCAGGATGGCTACACCTTC	-	TRBD1	TRBV19	TRBJ1-2
CASSRAGYEAFF	TGTGCCAGCAGCCGCGCAGGGTACGAGGCTTTCTTT	-	-	TRBV7-9	TRBJ1-1
CASSRTPSPLYEQYF	TGTGCCAGCAGCAGGACACCTTCCCCCCTCTACGAGCAGTACTTC	-	-	TRBV27	TRBJ2-7
CASSIDNRGLYYGYTF	TGTGCCAGTAGTATAGATAACAGGGGCCTATACTATGGCTACACCTTC	-	TRBD1	TRBV19	TRBJ1-2
CASSPMDRVSPLHF	TGTGCCAGCAGCCCGATGGACAGGGTTTCACCCCTCCACTTT	few	TRBD1	TRBV27	TRBJ1-6
CASSVSTSGQETQYF	TGTGCCAGCAGCGTATCAACTAGCGGCCAAGAGACCCAGTACTTC	few	TRBD2	TRBV7-9	TRBJ2-5
CASSPSGGGDTQYF	TGTGCCAGCAGCCCTAGCGGAGGGGGAGATACGCAGTATTTT	-	-	TRBV7-3	TRBJ2-3
CASSFPGQGFAEAFF	TGTGCCAGCAGCTTCCCGGGACAGGGATTTGCTGAAGCTTTCTTT	-	TRBD1	TRBV11-2	TRBJ1-1
CASSPRAASTNTIYF	TGCGCCAGCAGCCCGCGGGCAGCTAGCACGAACACCATATATTTT	-	-	TRBV4-3	TRBJ1-3
CASSSQGDWDTEAFF	TGTGCCAGCAGTTCCCAAGGGGATTGGGACACTGAAGCTTTCTTT	-	-	TRBV6-5	TRBJ1-1